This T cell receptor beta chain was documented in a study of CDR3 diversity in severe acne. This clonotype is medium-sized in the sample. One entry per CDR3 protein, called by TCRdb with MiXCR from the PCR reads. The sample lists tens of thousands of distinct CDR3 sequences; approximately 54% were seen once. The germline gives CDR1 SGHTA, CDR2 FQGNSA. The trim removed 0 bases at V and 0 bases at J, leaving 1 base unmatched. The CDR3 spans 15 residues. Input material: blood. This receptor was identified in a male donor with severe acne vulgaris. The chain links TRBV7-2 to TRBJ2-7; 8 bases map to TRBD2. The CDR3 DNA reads TGTGCCAGCAGCTTAGCGGGGACTAGCTCCTACGAGCAGTACTTC. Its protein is CASSLAGTSSYEQYF.